This T cell receptor (delta chain) came from a study of gamma-delta T cells after stem cell transplantation. TCRdb re-analyzed the RT-PCR reads via CATT. Of a few thousand delta-chain clones listed, less than 2% were seen once; the top ten hold over 9.5%. Concerning this clone: The junction departs from the called germline gene at one end, perhaps through a read error. The sample contains more than one DNA sequence encoding this CDR3.

CDR1 is GEAIGNYY, CDR2 EKD, per germline. The CDR3 covers 17 residues. The sequence was obtained from a human donor. It is not recorded whose cells these are; they may come from a transplant donor. The rearrangement joins TRDV2 to TRDJ1; D is uncertain. The sample was gamma-delta T cells. CDR3: CACDTLGRRRQHDKLIF. CDR3 nucleotides: TGTGCCTGCGACACGCTAGGACGTAGGCGGCAACACGATAAACTCATCTTT.